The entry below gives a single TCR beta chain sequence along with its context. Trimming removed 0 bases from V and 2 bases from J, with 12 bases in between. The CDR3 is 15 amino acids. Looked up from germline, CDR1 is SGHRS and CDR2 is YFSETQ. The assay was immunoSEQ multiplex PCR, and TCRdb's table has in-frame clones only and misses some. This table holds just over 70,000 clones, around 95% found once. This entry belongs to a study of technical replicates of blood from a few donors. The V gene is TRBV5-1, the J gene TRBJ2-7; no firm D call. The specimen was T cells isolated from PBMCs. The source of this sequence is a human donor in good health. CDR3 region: CASSLGLGRTYEQYF. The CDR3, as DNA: TGCGCCAGCAGCTTGGGATTGGGCCGAACCTACGAGCAGTACTTC. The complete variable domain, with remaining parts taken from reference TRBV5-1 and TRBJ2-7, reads KAGVTQTPRYLIKTRGQQVTLSCSPISGHRSVSWYQQTPGQGLQFLFEYFSETQRNKGNFPGRFSGRQFSNSRSEMNVSTLELGDSALYLCASSLGLGRTYEQYFGPGTRLTVT.